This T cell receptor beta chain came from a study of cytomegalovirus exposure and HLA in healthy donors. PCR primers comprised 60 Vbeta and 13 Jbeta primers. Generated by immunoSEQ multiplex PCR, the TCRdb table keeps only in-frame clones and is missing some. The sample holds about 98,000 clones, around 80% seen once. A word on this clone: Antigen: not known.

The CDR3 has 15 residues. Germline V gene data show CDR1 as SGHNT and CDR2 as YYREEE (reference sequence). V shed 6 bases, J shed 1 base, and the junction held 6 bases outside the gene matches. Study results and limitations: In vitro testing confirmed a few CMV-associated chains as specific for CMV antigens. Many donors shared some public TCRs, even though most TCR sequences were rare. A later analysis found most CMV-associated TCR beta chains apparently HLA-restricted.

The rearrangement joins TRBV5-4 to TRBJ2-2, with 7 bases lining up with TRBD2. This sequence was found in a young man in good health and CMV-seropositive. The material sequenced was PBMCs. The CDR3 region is CASISSGENTGELFF. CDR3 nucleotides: TGTGCCAGCATCTCGAGCGGGGAGAACACCGGGGAGCTGTTTTTT.